This TCR beta chain was captured in a study of T cells in Graves' hyperthyroidism and ophthalmopathy. Study-wide results and limits: Clonotypes that were expanded in thyroid above 0.001 mostly appeared in blood too. Through a model of 13 V-J features, ophthalmopathy was separated from stable hyperthyroidism.

Absence of ophthalmopathy progression within 18 months defined stable Graves' hyperthyroidism. Amplified TCR beta CDR3 regions derived from RNA transcripts. RT-PCR in the first round (using the HTBI primer set) targeted the TCR CDR3. TCRdb re-derived calls from the multiplex PCR reads in MiXCR, one entry per CDR3 protein. The top ten hold over 45% of the sample, which has around 340,000 distinct CDR3 sequences, approximately 22% seen once. At least ten counts were recorded for this clonotype. Its antigen remains unknown. Germline CDR1 is SGHTS and CDR2 is YDEGEE. J was trimmed by 2 bases and V by 4 bases; bases with no gene match: 9. The CDR3 has 16 amino acids.

This clonotype was obtained from a woman between 45 and 65 years old with Graves' hyperthyroidism. The chain links TRBV5-8 to TRBJ2-3; 8 bases align to TRBD2. The sequencing sample was made of blood. The CDR3 is CASSRGAGASTDTQYF. The CDR3 DNA follows: TGTGCCAGCAGCCGAGGAGCGGGAGCTTCCACAGATACGCAGTATTTT.